Presented here are 27 T cell receptor beta chains from one specimen sequenced in a study of T cells in Graves' hyperthyroidism and ophthalmopathy. RNA transcripts yielded amplified TCR beta CDR3 regions. TCR CDR3 underwent first-round RT-PCR with the HTBI primer set. In TCRdb, the multiplex PCR reads were re-called with MiXCR into one record per CDR3 protein. The sample shows 750,000 to 900,000 distinct CDR3 sequences, roughly 40% of them seen only once. Sequencing was performed on blood. The origin of the receptors is a man aged 18 to 29 with Graves' hyperthyroidism.

In this sample, this clonotype turned up many times. The chain recombines TRBV5-1 with TRBJ1-1; D call uncertain. V gave up 2 bases and J gave up 2 bases, with 10 bases separating them. Germline loops: CDR1 SGHRS, CDR2 YFSETQ. The CDR3 totals 14 residues. CDR3 region: CASSLEAANTEAFF. In DNA form, the CDR3 reads TGCGCCAGCAGCTTAGAAGCAGCTAACACTGAAGCTTTCTTT.

The V and J genes are TRBV6-6 and TRBJ1-2; D possibly corresponds to TRBD1 (6 bases). Germline CDR1 and CDR2: MNHNY and SVGAGI (reference sequence). The length of the CDR3 is 15 residues. The V and J ends lost 6 bases and 5 bases respectively, with 19 bases between them. DNA of the CDR3: TGTGCCAGCAGAGGCCCGGACGGGGGCGGTTATGGCTACACCTTC. Its translation: CASRGPDGGGYGYTF.

The table lists this clonotype with many counts. The rearrangement joins TRBV19 to TRBJ1-1; D gene uncertain. Germline loops: CDR1 LNHDA, CDR2 SQIVND (reference sequence). The CDR3 loop spans 14 amino acids. Trimming cost V 7 bases and J 1 base, with 13 bases left between them. As DNA, the CDR3 is TGTGCCAGTACTCCTGATGGTGGGAACACTGAAGCTTTCTTT. The encoded protein is CASTPDGGNTEAFF.

The chain combines TRBV2 with TRBJ1-3, with D maybe TRBD1 (5 bases). Trimming pared 9 bases from V and 7 bases from J, leaving 7 bases between. The CDR3 is 10 residues long. Germline assignment: CDR1 SNHLY and CDR2 FYNNEI. The CDR3 here is CASPGNTIYF. In nucleotides, the CDR3 is TGTGCCAGTCCAGGGAACACCATATATTTT.

V usage is TRBV10-3 and J usage is TRBJ2-7; a weak D match, TRBD2 (7 bases). This CDR3 has 14 residues. Germline V CDR1 and CDR2: ENHRY, SYGVKD. The V and J ends lost 7 bases and 4 bases respectively, with 17 bases between them. CDR3 in amino acids: CAINLRGEGYEQYF. The CDR3 region has the DNA TGTGCCATCAATTTAAGGGGGGAGGGGTACGAGCAGTACTTC.

The chain combines TRBV6-5 with TRBJ1-5; D gene uncertain. V was pared by 6 bases and J by 3 bases, with 9 bases between. The CDR3 loop spans 13 amino acids. Germline lookup yields CDR1 MNHEY and CDR2 SVGAGI. DNA for the CDR3: TGTGCCAGCAGCTCGCTCCCCAATCAGCCCCAGCATTTT. Translated: CASSSLPNQPQHF.

The rearrangement links TRBV9 to TRBJ1-3, with unresolved D. Trimming shortened V by 3 bases and J by 0 bases, and 13 bases separated the two germline ends. The CDR3 covers 16 residues. CDR1 SGDLS and CDR2 YYNGEE come from the germline V gene. This CDR3 reads CASSARGLNSGNTIYF. The CDR3 DNA is TGTGCCAGCAGCGCCAGAGGACTTAACTCTGGAAACACCATATATTTT.

This clonotype was seen ten or more times. The chain is built from TRBV2 and TRBJ2-7; D gene uncertain. Trimming left V 7 bases short and J 4 bases short, with 17 bases between. This CDR3 has 14 residues. Germline CDR1 and CDR2: SNHLY and FYNNEI. CDR3 nucleotides: TGTGCCAGCACTGGCGCAGGATTTCGGTACGAGCAGTACTTC. It codes for CASTGAGFRYEQYF.

The chain is built from TRBV29-1 and TRBJ1-2; D is possibly TRBD1 (6 bases). The CDR3 covers 11 residues. Trimming pared 5 bases from V and 6 bases from J, leaving 10 bases between. The germline CDR1 and CDR2 sequences are SQVTM and ANQGSEA. CDR3 in amino acids: CSVNRANGYTF. Here the CDR3 DNA reads TGCAGCGTTAACAGGGCGAATGGCTACACCTTC.

The rearrangement uses TRBV6-5 and TRBJ1-4; weak D call: TRBD1 (6 bases). Germline V gene lookup returns CDR1 MNHEY and CDR2 SVGAGI. CDR3 size: 12 residues. V was cut by 6 bases and J by 11 bases, with 13 bases left in between. This chain's CDR3 is CASRTGQGKLFF. The CDR3 DNA sequence: TGTGCCAGCAGAACAGGGCAGGGGAAACTGTTTTTT.

A remark on this clonotype: A much larger clone differs by one base, so this may be a read error. The V gene is TRBV19, the J gene TRBJ1-1; D not resolved. Trimming cost V 7 bases and J 4 bases, with 10 bases left between them. The CDR3 sequence is 12 residues long. The V gene's germline CDR1 is LNHDA and CDR2 SQIVND (reference sequence). The CDR3 loop is CASTEFGTEAFF. The CDR3, as DNA: TGTGCCAGTACAGAGTTCGGCACTGAAGCTTTCTTT. The whole variable domain, filled in from reference TRBV19 and TRBJ1-1, reads DGGITQSPKYLFRKEGQNVTLSCEQNLNHDAMYWYRQDPGQGLRLIYYSQIVNDFQKGDIAEGYSVSREKKESFPLTVTSAQKNPTAFYLCASTEFGTEAFFGQGTRLTVV.

V usage is TRBV20-1 and J usage is TRBJ1-1, with 8 bases that match TRBD1. CDR3 size: 13 residues. Per the germline V gene, CDR1 is DFQATT and CDR2 is SNEGSKA (reference sequence). The ends lost 6 bases at V and 9 bases at J; junction bases unmatched: 12. The CDR3 loop reads CSAQTGELPQAFF. The DNA for the CDR3 is TGCAGTGCGCAGACAGGGGAACTACCCCAAGCTTTCTTT.

J is TRBJ2-2 and V is TRBV2; D gene ambiguous. The length of the CDR3 is 15 residues. Germline V gene sequence: CDR1 SNHLY, CDR2 FYNNEI. V was shortened by 5 bases and J by 2 bases, with 12 bases between the two germline ends. The CDR3 region has the DNA TGTGCCAGCAGTTATTATCGGGCTAACACCGGGGAGCTGTTTTTT. It translates to CASSYYRANTGELFF.

This clonotype was counted only a few times. The chain is built from TRBV4-1 and TRBJ2-7; 7 bases match TRBD2. Looked up from germline, CDR1 is MGHRA and CDR2 is YSYEKL. Germline trimming cut 6 bases from V and 5 bases from J; bases unmatched to any gene: 10. There are 14 residues in the CDR3. The CDR3 coding sequence is TGCGCCAGCAGGGACGTGGCGGGAGACGACGAGCAGTACTTC. Encoded protein: CASRDVAGDDEQYF.

This clonotype was counted ten times or more. The V and J genes are TRBV7-8 and TRBJ2-5; 10 nucleotides align to TRBD2. The CDR3 runs 14 residues. CDR1 is SGHVS and CDR2 is FQNEAQ in the germline V gene. The ends lost 9 bases at V and 5 bases at J; junction bases unmatched: 9. This chain's CDR3 is CASEPLAGVETQYF. The CDR3 DNA reads as TGTGCCAGTGAGCCTCTAGCGGGAGTGGAGACCCAGTACTTC.

About this clonotype: One end of the junction does not line up with germline, which may come from a read error. V and J are TRBV12-3 or TRBV12-4 and TRBJ2-2, with D perhaps TRBD2 (8 bases). The CDR3 has 14 amino acids. CDR3 sequence (DNA): TGTGCCAGCAGTTCGGGAGGGGGCACCGGGGAGCCGTTTTTT. Its protein is CASSSGGGTGEPFF.

The table lists this clonotype with many counts. V usage is TRBV29-1 and J usage is TRBJ2-7; 9 positions match TRBD2. The CDR3 contains 14 residues. Germline assignment: CDR1 SQVTM and CDR2 ANQGSEA. The junction had 4 bases not matched to a gene; V was cut back by 4 bases and J by 0 bases. CDR3 DNA sequence: TGCAGCGTTGGACTAGCGGACAGCTCCTACGAGCAGTACTTC. Protein product: CSVGLADSSYEQYF.

This clonotype has only a few counts. J is TRBJ1-1 and V is TRBV5-1, with no clear D. CDR1 is SGHRS, CDR2 YFSETQ, per germline. This CDR3 has 13 amino acids. V dropped 0 bases and J dropped 6 bases, with 9 bases sitting between them. CDR3 region: CASSLVGSPEAFF. The CDR3 bases are TGCGCCAGCAGCTTGGTTGGCAGTCCTGAAGCTTTCTTT.

The table lists this clonotype with a few counts. This chain connects TRBV12-3 or TRBV12-4 to TRBJ1-5, with a weak D call TRBD1 (6 bases). The CDR3 spans 15 residues. V gave up 4 bases and J gave up 5 bases, with 15 bases separating them. CDR3: CASSSQTGIDQPQHF. CDR3 nucleotide sequence: TGTGCCAGCAGTTCTCAAACAGGGATAGATCAGCCCCAGCATTTT.

This clonotype has more than one count but fewer than ten. J is TRBJ1-4 and V is TRBV7-9, with a tentative D call TRBD1 (5 bases). Germline CDR1 is SEHNR and CDR2 is FQNEAQ (reference sequence). The CDR3 is made up of 11 amino acids. V lost 4 bases to trimming and J lost 14 bases, with 11 bases between them. The CDR3 spells CASSWGRGLFF. The CDR3 DNA sequence: TGTGCCAGCAGCTGGGGCCGGGGGCTGTTTTTT.

There are a few counts of this clonotype. The J gene is TRBJ1-5, the V gene TRBV2, with D perhaps matching TRBD1 (5 bases). Trimming pared 3 bases from V and 0 bases from J, leaving 15 bases between. CDR3 length: 17 residues. Germline V gene data show CDR1 as SNHLY and CDR2 as FYNNEI. Written as DNA, the CDR3 is TGTGCCAGCAGTGAGGGGCTCCTGGGGTTTAGCAATCAGCCCCAGCATTTT. Its protein product is CASSEGLLGFSNQPQHF.

This clonotype was seen repeatedly, ten times or more. J is TRBJ1-4 and V is TRBV20-1; no clear D gene. Germline lookup yields CDR1 DFQATT and CDR2 SNEGSKA (reference sequence). Trimming removed 5 bases from V and 5 bases from J, with 9 bases in between. The CDR3 contains 12 residues. The CDR3 nucleotides read TGCAGTGCTCCCCGTATGAATGAAAAACTGTTTTTT. Translation gives CSAPRMNEKLFF.

This clonotype was found many times. V gene TRBV7-8 combines with J gene TRBJ1-5; perhaps TRBD1 as D (6 bases). V was cut by 5 bases and J by 7 bases, with 15 bases left in between. The CDR3 runs to 14 residues. Germline lookup yields CDR1 SGHVS and CDR2 FQNEAQ. The CDR3 region is CASSQAQGWQPQHF. The CDR3 DNA reads as TGTGCCAGCAGCCAGGCACAGGGATGGCAGCCCCAGCATTTT.

This clonotype showed up just a few times. The chain links TRBV20-1 to TRBJ2-5, with D perhaps matching TRBD2 (5 bases). V was pared by 0 bases and J by 2 bases, with 16 bases between. This CDR3 spans 16 amino acids. Germline V lookup: CDR1 DFQATT, CDR2 SNEGSKA (reference sequence). CDR3 region: CSARDLLGNRQETQYF. Written as DNA, the CDR3 is TGCAGTGCTAGAGATTTACTAGGGAACAGACAAGAGACCCAGTACTTC.

This clonotype was counted only a few times. The chain combines TRBV12-3 or TRBV12-4 with TRBJ1-2, with a possible D match to TRBD1 (6 bases). V was pared by 4 bases and J by 8 bases, with 17 bases between. This CDR3 comprises 14 residues. Here the CDR3 DNA reads TGTGCCAGCAGTTCCGGGACACCCGAAGAAGGCTACACCTTC. Amino acid sequence: CASSSGTPEEGYTF.

This clonotype was seen ten or more times. The chain carries TRBV12-3 or TRBV12-4 and TRBJ1-2; D remains unclear. V dropped 5 bases and J dropped 8 bases, with 12 bases sitting between them. The CDR3 loop spans 12 amino acids. The CDR3 DNA sequence: TGTGCCAGCAGTGAAAGCTTTGACGGCTACACCTTC. It is translated as CASSESFDGYTF.

This clonotype has a handful of counts. This chain uses TRBV4-1 with TRBJ1-2; 7 bases fit TRBD1. The V gene end was trimmed by 3 bases and the J gene end by 5 bases; junction bases not matched to a gene: 9. Germline CDR1 is MGHRA and CDR2 is YSYEKL. The CDR3 is 15 residues long. CDR3 DNA sequence: TGCGCCAGCAGCCACCCTCCCCCGACAGGGTATGGCTACACCTTC. Translation gives CASSHPPPTGYGYTF.